The clone carrying this TCR beta chain came up many times. The sample is drawn from a study of glioma-infiltrating T cells. Using RNA template, CDR3s of TCR alpha and beta were amplified with iRepertoire arm-PCR. TCRdb called the multiplex PCR reads again in MiXCR, with one record for every CDR3 protein. The data hold 100,000 to 150,000 distinct CDR3 sequences, with more than 20% observed a single time. This CDR3 has 15 residues. Germline V gene sequence: CDR1 MDHEN, CDR2 SYDVKM. V lost 4 bases to trimming and J lost 1 base, with 13 bases between them. This chain links TRBV28 with TRBJ2-5; D remains ambiguous. The sample consisted of glioma tissue, nonneoplastic brain tissue, or PBMCs (not recorded which). The origin of this receptor is a human donor with low-grade glioma or glioblastoma, undergoing nonglioma brain surgery, or in good health (not recorded which). The CDR3 protein is CASSSPSGGQETQYF. CDR3 bases: TGTGCCAGCAGTTCCCCCTCCGGCGGCCAAGAGACCCAGTACTTC.